Listed below are T cell receptor beta chains from one sample, sequenced in a study of cytomegalovirus exposure and HLA in healthy donors. TCRdb's table, derived via immunoSEQ multiplex PCR, lists solely in-frame clones and lacks some. The table has approximately 74,000 clones, 78% seen once. Sequencing input: PBMCs. The receptors stem from a man aged 35 to 55 in good health and CMV-seronegative. Both conserved end residues are part of each CDR3. D genes are given only for firm matches. Clone size is stated in some rows and not others, as once, few, many or a class when expanded.

clone size | J gene | V gene | D gene | CDR3 protein | CDR3 DNA
- | TRBJ2-3 | TRBV11-2 | TRBD2 | CASSLGTSGTTDTQYF | TGTGCCAGCAGCTTAGGGACTAGCGGTACTACAGATACGCAGTATTTT
- | TRBJ1-1 | TRBV28 | TRBD1 | CASRSDRVTEAFF | TGTGCCAGCAGGTCGGACAGGGTCACTGAAGCTTTCTTT
- | TRBJ2-5 | TRBV28 | TRBD2 | CASSLIGTSEETQYF | TGTGCCAGCAGCCTAATCGGGACTAGCGAGGAGACCCAGTACTTC
- | TRBJ1-2 | TRBV19 | TRBD1 | CASTPSDRGYTF | TGTGCCAGTACCCCTTCGGACAGGGGCTACACCTTC
- | TRBJ2-2 | TRBV11-2 | - | CASSFGGTGELFF | TGTGCCAGCAGCTTCGGGGGAACCGGGGAGCTGTTTTTT
- | TRBJ1-2 | TRBV2 | TRBD1 | CASSTTGDLGYTF | TGTGCCAGCAGCACCACAGGGGACCTCGGCTACACCTTC
few | TRBJ2-7 | TRBV7-9 | - | CASSPPSTRLYEQYF | TGTGCCAGCAGCCCCCCATCGACTAGGCTCTACGAGCAGTACTTC
- | TRBJ1-5 | TRBV18 | - | CASSPDTDQPQHF | TGTGCCAGCTCACCGGACACTGATCAGCCCCAGCATTTT
- | TRBJ1-1 | TRBV7-9 | - | CASSPTGTFTEAFF | TGTGCCAGCAGCCCGACAGGAACGTTTACTGAAGCTTTCTTT
- | TRBJ2-5 | TRBV15 | TRBD1 | CATSSHRGRQETQYF | TGTGCCACCAGCAGTCACAGGGGGCGTCAAGAGACCCAGTACTTC
- | TRBJ2-7 | TRBV5-6 | - | CASSLGLRTYEQYF | TGTGCCAGCAGCTTGGGACTGAGAACCTACGAGCAGTACTTC
- | TRBJ2-7 | TRBV29-1 | - | CSVRSSGQGTHEQYF | TGCAGCGTCAGGAGTTCTGGGCAGGGTACCCACGAGCAGTACTTC
few | TRBJ2-7 | TRBV10-3 | TRBD1 | CASSEGQGGYEQYF | TGTGCCAGCAGCGAGGGACAGGGAGGCTACGAGCAGTACTTC
- | TRBJ1-2 | TRBV27 | - | CASSGAGGAYGYTF | TGTGCCAGCAGTGGGGCGGGGGGCGCCTATGGCTACACCTTC
- | TRBJ2-1 | TRBV5-1 | TRBD2 | CASSIGASGGYNEQFF | TGCGCCAGCAGCATTGGGGCTAGCGGGGGATACAATGAGCAGTTCTTC
few | TRBJ1-5 | TRBV6-1 | - | CASSVSITQHF | TGTGCCAGCAGTGTCTCTATAACCCAGCATTTT
- | TRBJ2-7 | TRBV6-1 | TRBD2 | CASSANGGGIYEQYF | TGTGCCAGCAGTGCCAACGGGGGGGGCATATACGAGCAGTACTTC
few | TRBJ2-3 | TRBV5-1 | - | CASSLQGGETDTQYF | TGCGCCAGCAGCTTACAGGGTGGGGAGACAGATACGCAGTATTTT
- | TRBJ1-1 | TRBV7-2 | - | CASSKEGGTTEAFF | TGTGCCAGCAGTAAAGAAGGCGGCACCACTGAAGCTTTCTTT
- | TRBJ1-4 | TRBV6-5 | TRBD1 | CASSLTGGNEKLFF | TGTGCCAGCAGTTTGACAGGGGGTAATGAAAAACTGTTTTTT
- | TRBJ1-5 | TRBV6-5 | - | CASSYGGSPQPQHF | TGTGCCAGCAGTTACGGAGGTTCCCCCCAGCCCCAGCATTTT
once | TRBJ1-1 | TRBV5-4 | TRBD1 | CASRSGQLNTEAFF | TGTGCCAGCAGGTCGGGACAGTTGAACACTGAAGCTTTCTTT
- | TRBJ2-7 | TRBV2 | - | CASSVTGAYEQYF | TGTGCCAGCAGTGTCACCGGGGCCTACGAGCAGTACTTC
- | TRBJ2-3 | TRBV7-9 | TRBD2 | CASSLRAGVEDTQYF | TGTGCCAGCAGCTTAAGAGCGGGAGTGGAAGATACGCAGTATTTT
- | TRBJ1-5 | TRBV7-2 | - | CASSSRGRNQPQHF | TGTGCCAGCAGCTCCCGGGGTCGCAATCAGCCCCAGCATTTT
- | TRBJ2-1 | TRBV7-6 | TRBD2 | CASSPRTSPLYNEQFF | TGTGCCAGCAGCCCCCGGACTAGCCCTTTATACAATGAGCAGTTCTTC
- | TRBJ2-1 | TRBV5-1 | TRBD1 | CASSSDPDRASEQFF | TGCGCCAGCAGCTCGGACCCGGACAGGGCATCTGAGCAGTTCTTC
- | TRBJ1-5 | TRBV18 | TRBD1 | CASSPNRGLQPQHF | TGTGCCAGCTCACCTAACAGGGGGCTTCAGCCCCAGCATTTT
- | TRBJ2-1 | TRBV27 | TRBD2 | CASSWYSGRVGNEQFF | TGTGCCAGCAGTTGGTATAGCGGGAGGGTTGGCAATGAGCAGTTCTTC
- | TRBJ1-1 | TRBV18 | - | CASSPFSGFLNTEAFF | TGTGCCAGCTCACCTTTTTCGGGGTTCCTGAACACTGAAGCTTTCTTT
- | TRBJ2-7 | TRBV5-4 | TRBD1 | CASSWGQGAYEQYF | TGTGCCAGCAGCTGGGGACAGGGGGCCTACGAGCAGTACTTC
- | TRBJ2-2 | TRBV10-1 | - | CASSEILQGGIAGELFF | TGCGCCAGCAGTGAGATTTTACAGGGTGGTATCGCCGGGGAGCTGTTTTTT
- | TRBJ1-4 | TRBV7-9 | - | CASSLARAVDEKLFF | TGTGCCAGCAGCTTAGCGCGGGCAGTAGATGAAAAACTGTTTTTT
- | TRBJ1-1 | TRBV19 | - | CASRVFLQGNTEAFF | TGTGCCAGTAGGGTATTCCTACAGGGGAACACTGAAGCTTTCTTT